This T cell receptor (beta chain) was retrieved from a study of beta chain features in type 1 diabetes. Per the germline V gene, CDR1 is WSHSY and CDR2 is SAAADI. Trimming cost V 8 bases and J 0 bases, with 7 bases left between them. This CDR3 has 12 amino acids. Sequenced material consisted of expressed TCRB transcripts (all of the isolated RNA was reverse transcribed). TCRdb keeps only in-frame clones here, not all; method: immunoSEQ multiplex PCR. The table lists approximately 400,000 clones, roughly 16% of them singletons, with about 0.019% in the top ten. Sequencing input: naive CD4+ T cells from blood. This clonotype was sampled from a woman under 30 in good health. The chain links TRBV10-2 to TRBJ2-5; D gene unclear. The CDR3 here is CASGTNQETQYF. CDR3 nucleotide sequence: TGCGCCAGCGGCACAAACCAAGAGACCCAGTACTTC.